This T cell receptor beta chain was found in a study of CD8+CD57+ T cells in acquired aplastic anemia. In the study overall: The average for DNA from sorted CD4+ and CD8+ cells was 3.2 ug.

A few counts support this clonotype. CDR3 length: 14 residues. Germline V gives CDR1 LNHDA, CDR2 SQIVND (reference sequence). The V end was cut by 5 bases, the J end by 0 bases, with 9 bases between. Template material for TCR beta VDJ and CDR3 profiling consisted of genomic DNA. TCRdb re-derived calls from the reads in MiXCR, one entry per CDR3 protein. The repertoire has approximately 470,000 distinct CDR3 sequences, approximately 33% of them found once; the top ten carry less than 0.85%. The sequenced patients had an expansion of CD8+CD57+ cells seen by flow cytometry. The patients all had a severe acquired aplastic anemia diagnosis. At blood sampling, none of the patients had yet received therapy.

Source material: sorted CD4+, CD8+, or CD8+CD57+ T cells (not recorded which) from PBMCs. This chain joins TRBV19 and TRBJ2-3; the D is unclear. This receptor was obtained from a human donor with aplastic anemia. The CDR3 reads CASSFQRSTDTQYF. CDR3 DNA sequence: TGTGCCAGTAGTTTTCAGCGTAGCACAGATACGCAGTATTTT.